This TCR beta chain was recovered during a study of blood T cell repertoires in COVID-19. TCRdb keeps only in-frame clones here, not all; method: immunoSEQ multiplex PCR. The sample shows a few hundred thousand clones, over 80% of them seen only once. CDR3 length equals 16 residues. Germline loops: CDR1 SGHRS, CDR2 YFSETQ. V gave up 2 bases and J gave up 5 bases; unmatched junction bases: 12. The sequenced sample was PBMCs or T cells enriched from blood (not recorded which). This sequence was found in a man younger than 35 with acute COVID-19. The chain has TRBV5-1 and TRBJ1-1, with TRBD1 matching over 7 bases. DNA of the CDR3: TGCGCCAGCAGCTTAAACGAAAAATCAGGGGGTACTGAAGCTTTCTTT. Amino acid sequence: CASSLNEKSGGTEAFF. The complete variable domain, with remaining parts taken from reference TRBV5-1 and TRBJ1-1, reads KAGVTQTPRYLIKTRGQQVTLSCSPISGHRSVSWYQQTPGQGLQFLFEYFSETQRNKGNFPGRFSGRQFSNSRSEMNVSTLELGDSALYLCASSLNEKSGGTEAFFGQGTRLTVV.